The 5 T cell receptor beta chains below come from one sample, sequenced in a study of T cells in Graves' hyperthyroidism and ophthalmopathy. RNA transcripts served as the template for amplifying TCR beta CDR3 regions. The HTBI primer set was used in a first-round RT-PCR of the TCR CDR3. TCRdb used MiXCR to reprocess the multiplex PCR reads, holding one entry per CDR3 protein. The repertoire holds approximately 360,000 distinct CDR3 sequences, with about a sixth as singletons. Sequenced input: blood. All receptors come from a woman younger than 30 with Graves' hyperthyroidism that later progressed to Graves' ophthalmopathy.

The chain links TRBV11-3 to TRBJ2-1, with 10 bases lining up with TRBD2. This CDR3 region has 16 residues. The V and J ends lost 4 bases and 1 base, in that order; junction bases with no gene match: 4. Germline-derived CDR1 and CDR2 are SGHNT and YENEEA. CDR3 sequence reads: CASSSGLAFSYNEQFF. The DNA for the CDR3 is TGTGCCAGCAGCTCGGGACTAGCGTTTTCCTACAATGAGCAGTTCTTC.

This clonotype has just a few counts. This rearrangement joins TRBV9 to TRBJ2-4; D not certain. Germline lookup yields CDR1 SGDLS and CDR2 YYNGEE. V lost 0 bases to trimming and J lost 0 bases, with 10 bases between them. This CDR3 has 16 amino acids. CDR3 sequence (DNA): TGTGCCAGCAGCGTAGGGTCTTCGAGAGCCAAAAACATTCAGTACTTC. This codes for CASSVGSSRAKNIQYF.

This clonotype was seen repeatedly, ten times or more. V is TRBV28 and J is TRBJ2-6; D possibly corresponds to TRBD2 (6 bases). Germline loops: CDR1 MDHEN, CDR2 SYDVKM. The CDR3 is 18 amino acids. V dropped 8 bases and J dropped 5 bases, with 25 bases sitting between them. The CDR3 region is CASGTRDSLVLRANVLTF. CDR3 DNA sequence: TGTGCCAGCGGAACACGGGACTCACTTGTACTTAGGGCCAACGTCCTGACTTTC.

There are a few counts of this clonotype. The chain recombines TRBV20-1 with TRBJ2-7, with TRBD1 matching 8 bases. Unmatched junction bases numbered 3, after V lost 1 base and J lost 4 bases. There are 13 residues in the CDR3. Germline assignment: CDR1 DFQATT and CDR2 SNEGSKA (reference sequence). The CDR3 sequence is CSARAGGGYEQYF. CDR3 in DNA: TGCAGTGCTAGAGCAGGGGGCGGGTACGAGCAGTACTTC.

In DNA form, the CDR3 reads TGCGCCAGCAGTGAGTCGATTAAGCTAGCGGCCAGCTCCTACAATGAGCAGTTCTTC. It encodes CASSESIKLAASSYNEQFF. The genes are TRBV10-2 and TRBJ2-1, with 7 nucleotides matching TRBD2. Germline assignment: CDR1 WSHSY and CDR2 SAAADI. This CDR3 region has 19 residues. The trim removed 0 bases at V and 0 bases at J, leaving 11 bases unmatched.